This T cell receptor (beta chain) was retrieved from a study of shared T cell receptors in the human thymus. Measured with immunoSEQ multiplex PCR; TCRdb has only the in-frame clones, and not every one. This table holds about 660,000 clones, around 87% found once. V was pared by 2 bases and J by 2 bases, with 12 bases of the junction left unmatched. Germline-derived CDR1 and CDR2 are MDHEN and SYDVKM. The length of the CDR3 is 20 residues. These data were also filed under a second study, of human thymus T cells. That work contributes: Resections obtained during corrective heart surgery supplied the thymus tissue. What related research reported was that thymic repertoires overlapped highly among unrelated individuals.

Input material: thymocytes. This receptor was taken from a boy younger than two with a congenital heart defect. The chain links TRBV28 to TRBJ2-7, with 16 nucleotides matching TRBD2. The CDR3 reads CASSLGLRGLAGGPAYEQYF. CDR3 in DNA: TGTGCCAGCAGTTTAGGATTAAGGGGACTAGCGGGAGGGCCTGCCTACGAGCAGTACTTC. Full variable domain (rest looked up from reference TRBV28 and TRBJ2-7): DVKVTQSSRYLVKRTGEKVFLECVQDMDHENMFWYRQDPGLGLRLIYFSYDVKMKEKGDIPEGYSVSREKKERFSLILESASTNQTSMYLCASSLGLRGLAGGPAYEQYFGPGTRLTVT.